This TCR beta chain was documented in a study of blood T cell repertoires in COVID-19. The wider study: Sites across the United States, Italy and Spain contributed samples from acute and convalescent COVID-19.

This table comes from immunoSEQ multiplex PCR, and its TCRdb copy is limited to in-frame clones, with some not included. The sample holds about 370,000 clones, 80% to 90% seen once. Adults between about 18 and 95 years of age took part from 24 US areas. This clone came up once. CDR1 and CDR2 (germline): SGHVS, FQNEAQ. Trimming removed 2 bases from V and 6 bases from J; junction bases left unmatched: 7. The CDR3 is made up of 14 amino acids. The J gene is TRBJ2-7, the V gene TRBV7-8, with 7 bases that match TRBD1. The clonotype comes from a man between 18 and 29 years old who had recovered from COVID-19. The sequenced sample consisted of PBMCs or T cells enriched from blood (not recorded which). The CDR3 is CASSLRTGSGEQYF. As DNA, the CDR3 is TGTGCCAGCAGCTTACGGACAGGATCAGGCGAGCAGTACTTC.